This T cell receptor (beta chain) was sequenced in a study of post-analysis software for immune sequencing data. Study-wide findings and caveats: The five TRBV segments detected at higher frequency in patients than in controls included TRBV5-6, TRBV5-1 and TRBV20-1.

The V and J ends lost 5 bases and 3 bases, in that order; junction bases with no gene match: 6. There are 15 residues in the CDR3. The V gene's germline CDR1 is SNHLY and CDR2 FYNNEI. Points on this clonotype: What it binds is not known.

Sequencing libraries made from TCR beta cDNA carried unique molecular identifiers. From the PCR reads, TCRdb called clonotypes with MiXCR, one entry per CDR3 protein. The sample consists of about 770,000 distinct CDR3 sequences, 40% to 55% of them appearing once. The V gene is TRBV2, the J gene TRBJ1-2; TRBD1 matches at 10 bases. Sequencing used blood. This receptor was taken from a girl between 5 and 17 years old with multiple sclerosis. The CDR3 reads CASSSPGQGDYGYTF. Written as DNA, the CDR3 is TGTGCCAGCAGTTCTCCTGGACAGGGGGACTATGGCTACACCTTC.